The TCR beta chain described here comes from a study of CD8 T cells in ankylosing spondylitis. Overall study results and limits: Characteristic of ankylosing spondylitis blood, it appeared, was a TCR beta motif comprising roughly eight highly homologous variants. The authors reported significant enrichment of disease-linked clones in matched ankylosing spondylitis synovial fluid.

Researchers built TCR beta libraries using quantitative 5'-RACE with molecular barcodes. MiXCR, run by TCRdb on the 5' RACE reads, gives a single entry per CDR3 protein. This table holds fewer than 550,000 distinct CDR3 sequences, under 5.5% found once. This CDR3 comprises 15 residues. Trimming cost V 6 bases and J 4 bases, with 16 bases left between them. CDR1 and CDR2 (germline): MNHNS, SASEGT. This clonotype was recorded at least ten times. Its antigen is unknown. The TCR comes from a male donor with ankylosing spondylitis. The J gene is TRBJ1-3, the V gene TRBV6-1; unclear D gene. Sequencing input: blood, either unsorted or a sorted T cell fraction (not recorded which). This CDR3 reads CASSPRRAAGNTIYF. The CDR3 DNA reads TGTGCCAGCAGCCCACGAAGAGCAGCCGGAAACACCATATATTTT.